This record concerns one T cell receptor (beta chain) sequence. As yet, its antigen is unknown. Germline-derived CDR1 and CDR2 are MGHDK and SYGVNS. The CDR3 covers 14 residues. Losses at the gene ends were 2 bases for V and 10 bases for J; bases not matched to a gene: 5. The sample originates from a study of OX40 agonist ivuxolimab in advanced cancers. Whole-study results and caveats: The CD4+ and CD8+ T cells in the blood had expanded clonally by week 6 at 0.1 to 3.0 mg/kg.

TCRdb's copy holds only in-frame clones and misses some; the assay was immunoSEQ multiplex PCR. The sample lists tens of thousands of clones, approximately 79% occurring once. Blood was sampled at baseline, cycle 4 day 1, and cycle 7 day 1. This chain joins TRBV25-1 and TRBJ2-1; 10 bases fit TRBD2. The specimen was CD4+ or CD8+ T cells sorted from blood, collected in a trial of the OX40 agonist ivuxolimab. This sequence originates from an adult with an advanced solid tumor such as melanoma, head and neck, liver or kidney cancer. The CDR3 DNA follows: TGTGCCAGCAGTGAAATAGGACTAGCGGACGAGCAGTTCTTC. Its translation is CASSEIGLADEQFF.